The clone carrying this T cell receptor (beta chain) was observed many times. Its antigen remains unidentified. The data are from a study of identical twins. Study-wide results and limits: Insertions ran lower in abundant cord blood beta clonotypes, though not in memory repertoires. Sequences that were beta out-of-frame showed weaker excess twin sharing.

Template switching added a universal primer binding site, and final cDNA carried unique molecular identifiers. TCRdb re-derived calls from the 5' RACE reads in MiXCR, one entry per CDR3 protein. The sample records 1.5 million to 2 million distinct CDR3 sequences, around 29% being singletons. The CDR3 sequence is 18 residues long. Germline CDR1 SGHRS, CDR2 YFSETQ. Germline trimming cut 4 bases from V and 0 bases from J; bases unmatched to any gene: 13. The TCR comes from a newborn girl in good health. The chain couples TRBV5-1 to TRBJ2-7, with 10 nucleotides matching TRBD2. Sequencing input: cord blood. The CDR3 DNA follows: TGCGCCAGCAGCCCCACAACCCTACTAGCGGGAAACTCCTACGAGCAGTACTTC. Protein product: CASSPTTLLAGNSYEQYF.